Following are 5 T cell receptor beta chains from one sample sequenced in a study of CD8 T cells in Susac syndrome. Reverse transcription of roughly 0.5 to 1 ug RNA was performed with random hexamers. TCRdb re-called the immunoSEQ multiplex PCR reads with MiXCR, one entry per CDR3 protein. The table lists 250,000 or so distinct CDR3 sequences, around 95% of them singletons, with around 0.07% in the top ten. The sample consisted of CD4+ T cells from PBMCs. These receptors originate from a human donor with multiple sclerosis.

The chain has TRBV7-2 and TRBJ2-3; 16 bases map to TRBD2. Germline trimming cut 5 bases from V and 4 bases from J; bases unmatched to any gene: 6. This CDR3 is 17 amino acids long. Looked up from germline, CDR1 is SGHTA and CDR2 is FQGNSA. The CDR3: CASSPGLAGGAADTQYF. CDR3 in DNA: TGTGCCAGCAGCCCGGGACTAGCGGGGGGGGCCGCAGATACGCAGTATTTT.

This chain joins TRBV5-1 and TRBJ2-7; TRBD1 matches at 8 bases. Trimming cost V 0 bases and J 6 bases; bases outside gene matches: 8. The CDR3 contains 15 residues. Germline V lookup: CDR1 SGHRS, CDR2 YFSETQ. DNA of the CDR3: TGCGCCAGCAGCTTGGAAGGGGACAGGAGGAGCGAGCAGTACTTC. This gives the protein CASSLEGDRRSEQYF.

V usage is TRBV27 and J usage is TRBJ2-1; 10 positions agree with TRBD1. Germline V gene sequence: CDR1 MNHEY, CDR2 SMNVEV (reference sequence). The CDR3 contains 14 residues. Germline trimming cut 3 bases from V and 7 bases from J; bases unmatched to any gene: 3. Written as DNA, the CDR3 is TGTGCCAGCAGTTTTGACAGGGGGCTGAATGAGCAGTTCTTC. Protein: CASSFDRGLNEQFF.

The gene calls are TRBV7-9 and TRBJ1-2; TRBD1 might be the D (6 bases). The CDR3 covers 12 residues. Germline loops: CDR1 SEHNR, CDR2 FQNEAQ (reference sequence). The germline V and J ends were trimmed by 5 bases and 8 bases, with 12 bases remaining between them. As DNA, the CDR3 is TGTGCCAGCAGCCCAGGGACAAAAGGCTACACCTTC. It specifies CASSPGTKGYTF.

The V call is TRBV24-1, the J call TRBJ2-1, with D unclear. With 2 bases removed from V and 5 bases from J, the gap between germline ends came to 6 bases. CDR3 length: 13 residues. The V gene's germline CDR1 is KGHDR and CDR2 SFDVKD. In DNA, the CDR3 is TGTGCCACCAGTGATTGGGCGAACAATGAGCAGTTCTTC. Translation: CATSDWANNEQFF.